This TCR beta chain is from a study of shared clonotypes between healthy human individuals. Trimming cost V 1 base and J 6 bases, with 25 bases left between them. Germline CDR1 reads SGHTA; CDR2 reads FQGNSA. This CDR3 is built from 19 residues. This clone was detected once. Data came from immunoSEQ multiplex PCR; TCRdb stores just in-frame clones and leaves some out. The table shows about 480,000 clones, with more than 65% occurring only once. The chain couples TRBV7-2 to TRBJ2-1, with D tentatively TRBD2 (6 bases). The material sequenced was PBMCs. This TCR was recovered from a woman aged 40 to 50 in good health. Some clones in this sample may be carry-over from other donors' samples. The DNA for the CDR3 is TGTGCCAGCAGCTTAGATCCAGGGCCGGGGCGGGATATAGGCAATGAGCAGTTCTTC. This gives the protein CASSLDPGPGRDIGNEQFF.